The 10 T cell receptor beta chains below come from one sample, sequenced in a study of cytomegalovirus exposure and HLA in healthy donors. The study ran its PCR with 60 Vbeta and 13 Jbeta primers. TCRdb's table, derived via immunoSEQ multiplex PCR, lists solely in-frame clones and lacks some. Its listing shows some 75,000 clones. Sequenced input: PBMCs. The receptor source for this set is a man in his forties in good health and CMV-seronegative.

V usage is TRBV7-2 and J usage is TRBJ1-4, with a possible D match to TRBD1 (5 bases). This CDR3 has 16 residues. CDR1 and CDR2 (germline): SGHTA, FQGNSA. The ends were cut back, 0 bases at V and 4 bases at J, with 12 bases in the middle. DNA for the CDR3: TGTGCCAGCAGCTTAGCAGTGACAGCGGGTAATGAAAAACTGTTTTTT. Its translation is CASSLAVTAGNEKLFF.

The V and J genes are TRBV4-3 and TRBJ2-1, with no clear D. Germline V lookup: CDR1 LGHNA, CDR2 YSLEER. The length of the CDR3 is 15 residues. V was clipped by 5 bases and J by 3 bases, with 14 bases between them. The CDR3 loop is CASSSGRLLYNEQFF. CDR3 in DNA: TGCGCCAGCAGCTCGGGTCGTCTCCTCTACAATGAGCAGTTCTTC.

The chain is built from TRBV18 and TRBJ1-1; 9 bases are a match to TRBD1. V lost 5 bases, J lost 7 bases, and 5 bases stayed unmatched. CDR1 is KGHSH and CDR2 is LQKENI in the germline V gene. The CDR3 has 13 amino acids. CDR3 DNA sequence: TGTGCCAGCTCAAGGGACAGGGCTTTTGAAGCTTTCTTT. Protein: CASSRDRAFEAFF.

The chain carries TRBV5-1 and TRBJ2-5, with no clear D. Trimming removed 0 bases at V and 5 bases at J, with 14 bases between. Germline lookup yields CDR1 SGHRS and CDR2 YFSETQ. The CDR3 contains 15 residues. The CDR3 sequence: CASSLGSGPEETQYF. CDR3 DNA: TGCGCCAGCAGCTTGGGGTCTGGGCCCGAGGAGACCCAGTACTTC.

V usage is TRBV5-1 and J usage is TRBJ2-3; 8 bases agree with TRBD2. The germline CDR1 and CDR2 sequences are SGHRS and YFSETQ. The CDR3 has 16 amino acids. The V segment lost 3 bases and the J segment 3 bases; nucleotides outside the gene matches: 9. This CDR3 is CASSSLVGGATDTQYF. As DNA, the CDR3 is TGCGCCAGCAGCTCGCTGGTCGGGGGGGCAACAGATACGCAGTATTTT.

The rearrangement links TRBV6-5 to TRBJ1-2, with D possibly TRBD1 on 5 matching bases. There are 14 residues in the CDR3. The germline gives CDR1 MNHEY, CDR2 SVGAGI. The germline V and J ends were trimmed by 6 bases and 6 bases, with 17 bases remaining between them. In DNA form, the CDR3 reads TGTGCCAGCAGCCCTGGGGCCCAACTCAATGGCTACACCTTC. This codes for CASSPGAQLNGYTF.

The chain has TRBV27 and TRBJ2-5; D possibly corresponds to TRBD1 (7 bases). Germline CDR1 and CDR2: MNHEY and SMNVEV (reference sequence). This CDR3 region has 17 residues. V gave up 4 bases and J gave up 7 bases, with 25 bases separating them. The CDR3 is CASSSSTLTGTGGTQYF. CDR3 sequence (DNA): TGTGCCAGCAGTTCGTCTACTTTGACAGGGACCGGGGGGACCCAGTACTTC.

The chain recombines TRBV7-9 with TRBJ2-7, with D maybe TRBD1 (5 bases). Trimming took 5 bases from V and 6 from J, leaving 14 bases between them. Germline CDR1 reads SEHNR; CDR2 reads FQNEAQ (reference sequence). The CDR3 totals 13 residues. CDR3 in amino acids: CASSSQGWGEQYF. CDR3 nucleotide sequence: TGTGCCAGCAGCAGCCAGGGATGGGGCGAGCAGTACTTC.

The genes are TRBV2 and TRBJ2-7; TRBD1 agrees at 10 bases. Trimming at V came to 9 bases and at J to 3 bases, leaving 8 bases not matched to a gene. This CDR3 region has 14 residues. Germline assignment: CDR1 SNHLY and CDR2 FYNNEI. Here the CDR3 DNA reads TGTGCCAGTTCGGGACAGGGGAGCTACTACGAGCAGTACTTC. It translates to CASSGQGSYYEQYF.

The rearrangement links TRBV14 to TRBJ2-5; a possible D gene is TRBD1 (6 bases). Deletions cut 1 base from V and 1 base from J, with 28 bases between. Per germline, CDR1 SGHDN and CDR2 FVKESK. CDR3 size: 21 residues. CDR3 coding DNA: TGTGCCAGCAGCCAAGTTGGGGACAAAGGCCCTAGATGGGCTTCCCAAGAGACCCAGTACTTC. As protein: CASSQVGDKGPRWASQETQYF.